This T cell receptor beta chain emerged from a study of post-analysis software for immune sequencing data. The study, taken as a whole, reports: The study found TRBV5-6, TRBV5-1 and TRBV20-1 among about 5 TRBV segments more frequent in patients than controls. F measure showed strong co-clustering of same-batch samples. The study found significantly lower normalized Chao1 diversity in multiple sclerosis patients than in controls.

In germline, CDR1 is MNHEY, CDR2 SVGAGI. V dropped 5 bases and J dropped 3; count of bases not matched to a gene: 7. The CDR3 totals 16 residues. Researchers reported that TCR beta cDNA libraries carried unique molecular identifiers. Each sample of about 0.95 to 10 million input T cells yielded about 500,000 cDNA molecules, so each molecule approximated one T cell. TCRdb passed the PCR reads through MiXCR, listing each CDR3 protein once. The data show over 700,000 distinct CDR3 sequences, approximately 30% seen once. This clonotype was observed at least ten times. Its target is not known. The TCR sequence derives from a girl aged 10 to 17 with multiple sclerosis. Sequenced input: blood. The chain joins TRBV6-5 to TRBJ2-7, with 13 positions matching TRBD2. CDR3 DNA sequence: TGTGCCAGCAGTCCCCGGACTAGCGGGGGTAACTACGAGCAGTACTTC. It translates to CASSPRTSGGNYEQYF.